The rows below give T cell receptor beta chains drawn from one sample of a study of blood T cells in healthy people across ages. MiXCR, run by TCRdb on the 5' RACE reads, gives a single entry per CDR3 protein. The sample consists of around 520,000 distinct CDR3 sequences, 27% of them appearing once. The data also belong to a second study, concerning T cells of mothers and their children.

The sample consisted of blood. The receptors shown here come from a boy aged 2 to 10 in good health. Both conserved end residues are part of each CDR3. Each record gives: V gene, clone size, D gene, J gene, CDR3 DNA, CDR3 protein. A D gene is named only where the DNA matches it firmly. Only some rows state a clone size, as once, few, many or a class for expanded clones.

>TRBV12-5|-|TRBD1|TRBJ2-5
TGTGCTAGTGGCATACAGGGGGCTCAAGAGACCCAGTACTTC
CASGIQGAQETQYF
>TRBV9|-|-|TRBJ1-2
TGTGCCAGCAACGCGGTGGTAAACTATGGCTACACCTTC
CASNAVVNYGYTF
>TRBV7-2|few|TRBD2|TRBJ2-7
TGTGCCAGCAGCTTTGTATCGGGAGGGTCAGAGCAGTACTTC
CASSFVSGGSEQYF
>TRBV30|-|-|TRBJ1-2
TGTGCCTGGAGTAAACATACCACCGGGACGAAACGTTATGGCTACACCTTC
CAWSKHTTGTKRYGYTF
>TRBV3-1|-|-|TRBJ2-7
TGTGCCAGCAGCCAAGGGTGGTTCGAGCAGTACTTC
CASSQGWFEQYF
>TRBV3-1|-|-|TRBJ1-1
TGTGCCAGCACCCAATTGCGGGGGACTAATGAAGCTTTCTTT
CASTQLRGTNEAFF
>TRBV20-1|-|-|TRBJ2-7
TGCAGTGCTAGTCGCAACTCCTACGAGCAGTACTTC
CSASRNSYEQYF
>TRBV7-9|-|-|TRBJ2-4
TGTGCCAGCAGCTCCCCACGGGCAGGGGAGGCCAAAAACATTCAGTACTTC
CASSSPRAGEAKNIQYF
>TRBV7-8|few|TRBD2|TRBJ2-1
TGTGCCAGCAGCTTAGCCCACGTGACTAGCGGGGGGCCTACGAGGGGGCAGTTCTTC
CASSLAHVTSGGPTRGQFF
>TRBV5-1|-|-|TRBJ1-5
TGCGCCAGCAGCTTGAACGGGGATCAGCCCCAGCATTTT
CASSLNGDQPQHF
>TRBV7-6|-|-|TRBJ2-5
TGTGCCAGCAGATCCGGGACTCACCAAGAGACCCAGTACTTC
CASRSGTHQETQYF
>TRBV27|many|-|TRBJ2-5
TGTGCCAGCAGTTTTGGTCCGGGGGAGACCCAGTACTTC
CASSFGPGETQYF
>TRBV15|few|-|TRBJ2-7
TGTGCCACCAGCAGAGATCTCTCTGTCTACGAGCAGTACTTC
CATSRDLSVYEQYF
>TRBV2|-|-|TRBJ2-7
TGTGCCAGCAGAGACCCTCCGTTTCTCTTC
CASRDPPFLF
>TRBV27|-|TRBD2|TRBJ2-4
TGTGCCAGCAGTTCCGCGGGAGCCAAAGACATTCAGTACTTC
CASSSAGAKDIQYF
>TRBV12-3/TRBV12-4|few|TRBD2|TRBJ2-1
TGTGCCAGCAGAACGGGACTAGCGGGAGCTGAGCAGTTCTTC
CASRTGLAGAEQFF
>TRBV10-2|few|-|TRBJ2-5
TGCGCCAGCGGGACTCATATTTACCCTTGGACCCAGTACTTC
CASGTHIYPWTQYF
>TRBV29-1|few|-|TRBJ2-5
TGCAGCGCCCTGGAAGGGTGGGAGACCCAGTACTTC
CSALEGWETQYF
>TRBV3-1|few|-|TRBJ2-4
TGTGCCAGCAGCCAAGAGGTTTTGGACAAAAACATTCAGTACTTC
CASSQEVLDKNIQYF
>TRBV3-1|few|-|TRBJ2-5
TGTGCCAGCAGCCAAGTGTTCAGGGAAGCTTTGGAGACCCAGTACTTC
CASSQVFREALETQYF
>TRBV10-3|few|-|TRBJ2-3
TGTGCCATCAGATTGGCCGTTAGCACAGATACGCAGTATTTT
CAIRLAVSTDTQYF
>TRBV11-2|few|TRBD2|TRBJ2-7
TGTGCCAGCAGCTTGGGAGGGTCTAGAGGCTACGAGCAGTACTTC
CASSLGGSRGYEQYF
>TRBV25-1|few|-|TRBJ1-2
TGTGCCAGCACAAAGGGGATTAACTATGGCTACACCTTC
CASTKGINYGYTF
>TRBV7-3|-|TRBD1|TRBJ1-1
TGTGCCAGCAGCCGACAGGGAGCAATCGGGGTCACTGAAGCTTTCTTT
CASSRQGAIGVTEAFF
>TRBV27|few|TRBD2|TRBJ2-3
TGTGCCAGCAGTTTAAGGCGGGGGGGCAGTGATACGCAGTATTTT
CASSLRRGGSDTQYF
>TRBV5-5|-|-|TRBJ1-5
TGTGCCAGCAGCTTCGGCCCTGGGGATCAGCCCCAGCATTTT
CASSFGPGDQPQHF
>TRBV7-2|few|-|TRBJ2-5
TGTGCCAGCAGCCCGTTATTGCGGGCCCAGGAGACCCAGTACTTC
CASSPLLRAQETQYF
>TRBV6-4|few|-|TRBJ2-2
TGTGCCAGCAGTGAGATCGACGGGACGGGGGAGCTGTTTTTT
CASSEIDGTGELFF
>TRBV6-2/TRBV6-3|-|-|TRBJ2-5
TGTGCCAGCAGTCCAATTGGGATGGAGACCCAGTACTTC
CASSPIGMETQYF
>TRBV28|few|TRBD2|TRBJ2-7
TGTGCCAGCATCCCTTTAGCGGGAGCGGGGGCCTACGAGCAGTACTTC
CASIPLAGAGAYEQYF
>TRBV10-3|many|-|TRBJ2-3
TGTGCCACCTCCGGGACCGAGGCAGATACGCAGTATTTT
CATSGTEADTQYF
>TRBV7-9|few|TRBD1|TRBJ1-2
TGTGCCAGCACCTCTTCCCGGACAGGTCCCTATGGCTACACCTTC
CASTSSRTGPYGYTF
>TRBV19|few|-|TRBJ1-1
TGTGCCAGTAGACCCGGGACGTTGAACACTGAAGCTTTCTTT
CASRPGTLNTEAFF
>TRBV2|-|TRBD1|TRBJ2-7
TGTGCCAGCAGGATTTTTGGACAGGGGAACTACGAGCAGTACTTC
CASRIFGQGNYEQYF
>TRBV7-9|-|-|TRBJ1-1
TGTGCCAGCAGCTACCACGGAAGTGAAGCTTTCTTT
CASSYHGSEAFF
>TRBV3-1|few|-|TRBJ2-7
TGTGCCAGCAGCCAAACACCAGGGACCACCTACGAGCAGTACTTC
CASSQTPGTTYEQYF
>TRBV12-3/TRBV12-4|-|-|TRBJ2-1
TGTGCCAGCAGTCCCATTTTGGGGCATCGATTCTTGAGCTCCTACAATGAGCAGTTCTTC
CASSPILGHRFLSSYNEQFF
>TRBV9|few|TRBD1|TRBJ1-1
TGTGCCAGCAGCGTTGTGGGACAGGGGTACACTGAAGCTTTCTTT
CASSVVGQGYTEAFF
>TRBV28|few|TRBD1|TRBJ1-1
TGTGCCAGCAGAACAGGGGAGATTGAAGCTTTCTTT
CASRTGEIEAFF
>TRBV4-2|few|-|TRBJ2-3
TGTGCCAGCAGCCAAGAGGGGCAGGCCGATACGCAGTATTTT
CASSQEGQADTQYF
>TRBV20-1|-|TRBD1|TRBJ2-4
TGCAGTGCTCGCCCGGACAGGGCGGCCAAAAACATTCAGTACTTC
CSARPDRAAKNIQYF
>TRBV5-4|few|TRBD1|TRBJ1-2
TGTGCCAGCAGTCCCGGACAGGGAGGGACTAACTATGGCTACACCTTC
CASSPGQGGTNYGYTF
>TRBV20-1|few|TRBD2|TRBJ2-1
TGCAGTGCTAGAGACCTCCTTACTAGCGGGAGCCCCCGCAATGAGCAGTTCTTC
CSARDLLTSGSPRNEQFF
>TRBV9|-|-|TRBJ2-5
TGTGCCAGCAGCGTACAGGGTCAAGAGACCCAGTACTTC
CASSVQGQETQYF
>TRBV7-9|-|-|TRBJ1-1
TGTGCCAGCAGGACGGTAGACACTGAAGCTTTCTTT
CASRTVDTEAFF
>TRBV30|-|-|TRBJ1-1
TGTGCCTGGAGGCTTTGGGACCGTTACACTGAAGCTTTCTTT
CAWRLWDRYTEAFF
>TRBV10-3|few|-|TRBJ2-5
TGTGCCATCATCTTCAGAAGTCAAGAGACCCAGTACTTC
CAIIFRSQETQYF
>TRBV29-1|few|-|TRBJ1-4
TGCAGCGTTGAAGAACCGGCCGCGGCAACTAATGAAAAACTGTTTTTT
CSVEEPAAATNEKLFF